Sequencing of this TCR beta chain was carried out in a study of technical replicates of blood from a few donors. The protocol was immunoSEQ multiplex PCR, while the TCRdb copy is restricted to in-frame clones and leaves out a portion. The sample has under 90,000 clones, 90% to 98% seen once. The sequencing input was T cells isolated from PBMCs. The sequence was collected from a human donor in good health.

CDR3 in DNA: TGTGCCAGCAGCTACCGACAGGGCGAGCAGTACTTC. Protein product: CASSYRQGEQYF. This chain uses TRBV11-3 with TRBJ2-7; 7 nucleotides line up with TRBD1. The junction had 3 bases not matched to a gene; V was cut back by 4 bases and J by 6 bases. The germline CDR1 and CDR2 sequences are SGHNT and YENEEA. The CDR3 length is 12 residues. Combining the CDR3 with reference TRBV11-3 and TRBJ2-7 gives the whole variable domain EAGVVQSPRYKIIEKKQPVAFWCNPISGHNTLYWYLQNLGQGPELLIRYENEEAVDDSQLPKDRFSAERLKGVDSTLKIQPAELGDSAVYLCASSYRQGEQYFGPGTRLTVT.